This TCR beta chain was sequenced for a study of cytomegalovirus exposure and HLA in healthy donors. Study results and caveats: A missense DCLRE1C variant was associated with V- and J-gene trimming of TCR beta chains in a later analysis, and an independent cohort replicated the association. 87-base-pair reads could not separate some V segments, including TRBV6-2 and TRBV6-3. Altogether, about 160 TCR beta chains were recorded as cytomegalovirus-associated.

CDR1 LGHNA and CDR2 YSLEER come from the germline V gene. This CDR3 region has 16 residues. After removal of 5 bases from V and 2 bases from J, the junction contained 4 bases not matched to a gene. This clone has only a few counts. Its specificity is unknown. The primer mix had 60 Vbeta and 13 Jbeta primers. Using immunoSEQ multiplex PCR, the repertoire was profiled, and TCRdb retains in-frame clones only, with some absent. The sample contains 150,000 to 200,000 clones, 68% of which appear only once. Sequencing was done on a sample of PBMCs. This TCR came from a man aged 45 to 65 in good health and CMV-seronegative. V is TRBV4-3 and J is TRBJ2-6, with TRBD1 matching over 9 bases. CDR3 residues: CASSKQGATGANVLTF. In nucleotides, the CDR3 is TGCGCCAGCAGCAAACAGGGGGCAACTGGGGCCAACGTCCTGACTTTC.